This is a list of T cell receptor beta chains from one sample in a study of cytotoxic CD8 clonotypes in ibrutinib-treated CLL. Profiling relied on immunoSEQ multiplex PCR, and the TCRdb table lists in-frame clones only, not all of them. In the table there are approximately 100,000 clones, roughly three quarters of which are singletons. Sample: PBMCs, taken after 24 months of ibrutinib treatment. The receptors were gathered from a human donor with chronic lymphocytic leukemia. Both conserved end residues are part of each CDR3. The D gene is left open where the match is weak. For some rows the clone size is stated as once, few or many, or as a class when expanded; others skip it.

V gene	D gene	J gene	clone size	CDR3 protein	CDR3 DNA
TRBV14	TRBD2	TRBJ2-1	.	CASSLQLAGVGNEQFF	TGTGCCAGCAGCCTACAACTAGCGGGAGTAGGTAATGAGCAGTTCTTC
TRBV29-1	.	TRBJ2-7	.	CSVVVGLTEQYF	TGCAGCGTTGTAGTTGGCCTGACCGAGCAGTACTTC
TRBV6-5	.	TRBJ1-5	.	CASSYGKGQPQHF	TGTGCCAGCAGTTACGGCAAGGGGCAGCCCCAGCATTTT
TRBV25-1	TRBD1	TRBJ2-7	.	CASSGQGAYEQYF	TGTGCCAGCAGCGGACAGGGGGCCTACGAGCAGTACTTC
TRBV28	TRBD1	TRBJ2-7	.	CASSPRGRFHEQYF	TGTGCCAGCAGTCCGAGGGGGCGCTTCCACGAGCAGTACTTC
TRBV7-3	TRBD2	TRBJ2-1	.	CASSLNAGRAYNEQFF	TGTGCCAGCAGCTTAAACGCAGGGAGGGCCTACAATGAGCAGTTCTTC
TRBV2	.	TRBJ2-1	.	CASLEGIGQFF	TGTGCCAGCCTGGAGGGGATTGGGCAGTTCTTC
TRBV29-1	.	TRBJ2-7	.	CSVSDYEQYF	TGCAGCGTTTCAGACTACGAGCAGTACTTC
TRBV5-1	TRBD2	TRBJ2-7	few	CASSLESSGSIYEQYF	TGCGCCAGCAGCTTGGAATCTAGCGGGAGTATCTACGAGCAGTACTTC
TRBV18	TRBD1	TRBJ1-2	.	CASSPQGVGGYTF	TGTGCCAGCTCACCCCAGGGGGTTGGTGGCTACACCTTC
TRBV11-2	.	TRBJ1-1	.	CASSSTTGHANTEAFF	TGTGCCAGCAGCTCTACCACGGGACACGCCAACACTGAAGCTTTCTTT
TRBV19	.	TRBJ1-5	.	CASRERAGFHQPQHF	TGTGCCAGTCGAGAAAGGGCAGGGTTCCATCAGCCCCAGCATTTT
TRBV5-1	.	TRBJ1-1	.	CASSLAGSIYLDTEAFF	TGCGCCAGCAGCTTGGCTGGCAGCATTTATTTGGACACTGAAGCTTTCTTT
TRBV4-1	.	TRBJ1-2	.	CASSQEPQGWGYTF	TGCGCCAGCAGCCAAGAACCTCAGGGCTGGGGCTACACCTTC
TRBV18	.	TRBJ2-3	.	CASSPPEGTDTQYF	TGTGCCAGCTCACCCCCGGAGGGCACAGATACGCAGTATTTT
TRBV6-1	.	TRBJ2-7	once	CASAISFSYEQYF	TGTGCCAGCGCCATTTCCTTCTCCTACGAGCAGTACTTC
TRBV15	.	TRBJ1-6	.	CATSRGQTNSPLHF	TGTGCCACCAGCAGAGGACAGACCAATTCACCCCTCCACTTT
TRBV7-7	.	TRBJ1-1	.	CASSLGGRGRTEAFF	TGTGCTAGCAGCTTAGGTGGACGGGGCCGAACTGAAGCTTTCTTT
TRBV5-1	TRBD1	TRBJ1-6	few	CASSFGQGDSPLHF	TGCGCCAGCAGCTTCGGACAGGGAGATTCACCCCTCCACTTT
TRBV7-8	.	TRBJ1-4	many	CASSLLGQLNEKLFF	TGTGCCAGCAGCTTACTGGGGCAGCTAAATGAAAAACTGTTTTTT
TRBV6-1	.	TRBJ2-5	.	CASSAQGQETQYF	TGTGCCAGCAGTGCCCAGGGTCAAGAGACCCAGTACTTC
TRBV18	.	TRBJ1-4	.	CASAESINEKLFF	TGTGCCAGCGCCGAGAGCATCAATGAAAAACTGTTTTTT
TRBV2	.	TRBJ2-7	.	CASRRPAGASYEQYF	TGTGCCAGCAGGAGGCCTGCGGGCGCCTCCTACGAGCAGTACTTC
TRBV4-1	TRBD2	TRBJ2-2	.	CASSQENSGSNKNTGELFF	TGCGCCAGCAGCCAAGAAAATAGCGGGAGCAATAAGAACACCGGGGAGCTGTTTTTT
TRBV5-4	.	TRBJ2-7	once	CASSAGQGRGREGRVQYF	TGTGCCAGCAGCGCGGGACAGGGGAGAGGGCGGGAGGGCCGGGTGCAGTACTTC
TRBV27	TRBD1	TRBJ1-3	.	CASSSRGSGNTIYF	TGTGCCAGCAGTTCCAGGGGGTCTGGAAACACCATATATTTT
TRBV14	.	TRBJ2-7	.	CASSQIGHSYEQYF	TGTGCCAGCAGCCAAATAGGCCACTCCTACGAGCAGTACTTC
TRBV5-5	TRBD1	TRBJ2-5	.	CAEGGTGAETQYF	TGTGCCGAAGGCGGGACAGGGGCGGAGACCCAGTACTTC
TRBV4-1	.	TRBJ1-3	.	CASSHQPAASGNTIYF	TGCGCCAGCAGCCATCAGCCGGCAGCCTCTGGAAACACCATATATTTT
TRBV6-1	.	TRBJ1-4	.	CASRKETATNEKLFF	TGTGCCAGCAGAAAAGAGACGGCAACTAATGAAAAACTGTTTTTT
TRBV7-2	.	TRBJ2-3	.	CASSLRTATDTQYF	TGTGCCAGCAGCCTACGGACGGCCACAGATACGCAGTATTTT
TRBV30	.	TRBJ2-2	.	CAWSVRGTGELFF	TGTGCCTGGAGTGTACGGGGAACCGGGGAGCTGTTTTTT
TRBV6-1	TRBD1	TRBJ2-5	.	CASILDRGRRETQYF	TGTGCCAGCATTCTGGACAGGGGGCGTCGAGAGACCCAGTACTTC
TRBV5-5	TRBD2	TRBJ2-1	.	CASAAASGINEQFF	TGTGCCAGCGCTGCGGCTAGCGGGATCAATGAGCAGTTCTTC
TRBV6-1	.	TRBJ1-2	.	CASSFGSNYGYTF	TGTGCCAGCAGCTTCGGATCGAACTATGGCTACACCTTC
TRBV28	TRBD1	TRBJ2-7	.	CASSLWTGVVNEQYF	TGTGCCAGCAGTTTATGGACAGGGGTTGTCAACGAGCAGTACTTC
TRBV6-1	.	TRBJ1-2	.	CASRELTGTLNYGYTF	TGTGCCAGCAGGGAATTAACAGGGACGCTCAACTATGGCTACACCTTC
TRBV19	.	TRBJ2-6	.	CASRKDRVGANVLTF	TGTGCCAGTAGAAAGGATAGAGTTGGGGCCAACGTCCTGACTTTC
TRBV4-2	TRBD2	TRBJ2-5	.	CASSQVSSGGQETQYF	TGTGCCAGCAGCCAAGTTTCTAGCGGGGGTCAAGAGACCCAGTACTTC
TRBV18	.	TRBJ2-1	.	CASSYPYNEQFF	TGTGCCAGCTCGTACCCCTACAATGAGCAGTTCTTC
TRBV7-7	.	TRBJ2-5	.	CASSLEQVGTQYF	TGTGCTAGCAGCTTAGAGCAGGTGGGGACCCAGTACTTC
TRBV21-1	.	TRBJ1-2	.	CASSKVRTGGNYGYTF	TGTGCCAGCAGCAAAGTGCGGACAGGGGGCAACTATGGCTACACCTTC
TRBV30	TRBD1	TRBJ1-1	.	CAWSVQGGFEAFF	TGTGCCTGGAGTGTACAGGGGGGGTTCGAAGCTTTCTTT
TRBV11-2	.	TRBJ2-1	.	CASSPGDGVNEQFF	TGTGCCAGCAGCCCTGGTGATGGGGTCAATGAGCAGTTCTTC
TRBV29-1	TRBD2	TRBJ2-1	.	CSVQKGTSDINEQFF	TGCAGCGTCCAAAAGGGGACTAGCGATATCAATGAGCAGTTCTTC
TRBV6-1	.	TRBJ2-7	.	CASSARTYGQYF	TGTGCCAGCAGTGCTCGGACCTACGGGCAGTACTTC
TRBV10-3	TRBD1	TRBJ2-2	.	CAISGPGTVTGELFF	TGTGCCATCAGTGGACCCGGGACAGTCACCGGGGAGCTGTTTTTT
TRBV29-1	.	TRBJ1-4	many	CSVYGNNEKLFF	TGCAGCGTATACGGGAATAATGAAAAACTGTTTTTT
TRBV18	TRBD1	TRBJ2-7	.	CASSPLPGQGSYEQYF	TGTGCCAGCTCACCACTACCGGGACAGGGCTCCTACGAGCAGTACTTC
TRBV11-2	.	TRBJ1-5	.	CASSLSWDQPQHF	TGTGCCAGCAGCCTTTCCTGGGATCAGCCCCAGCATTTT
TRBV5-1	.	TRBJ2-5	.	CASSKAASQETQYF	TGCGCCAGCAGCAAAGCGGCGAGCCAAGAGACCCAGTACTTC
TRBV7-2	.	TRBJ2-5	.	CASSLSNYQETQYF	TGTGCCAGCAGCTTAAGTAACTACCAAGAGACCCAGTACTTC
TRBV19	TRBD1	TRBJ1-4	.	CASSDMGQLNEKLFF	TGTGCCAGTAGTGATATGGGACAGCTAAATGAAAAACTGTTTTTT
TRBV4-2	TRBD1	TRBJ1-1	.	CASSGRDRGTEAFF	TGTGCCAGCAGCGGTCGGGACAGGGGTACTGAAGCTTTCTTT